Following are 30 T cell receptor beta chains from one sample sequenced in a study of T cells in Graves' hyperthyroidism and ophthalmopathy. It was RNA transcripts that yielded the amplified TCR beta CDR3 regions. The HTBI primer set was used in a first-round RT-PCR of the TCR CDR3. TCRdb processed the multiplex PCR reads anew with MiXCR; each CDR3 protein has one entry. The profile covers more than 450,000 distinct CDR3 sequences, with 14% appearing a single time and roughly 14% taken by the ten largest. The sequenced material came from blood. The receptors stem from a woman between 35 and 50 years old with Graves' hyperthyroidism.

The chain recombines TRBV5-1 with TRBJ2-2; 8 nucleotides agree with TRBD2. The germline V gene has CDR1 SGHRS and CDR2 YFSETQ. V dropped 3 bases and J dropped 0; count of bases not matched to a gene: 10. This CDR3 is built from 18 residues. The CDR3 loop is CASSSGLSGVTNTGELFF. DNA of the CDR3: TGCGCCAGCAGCTCAGGACTTAGCGGGGTAACGAACACCGGGGAGCTGTTTTTT.

This clonotype was counted at least ten times. The chain couples TRBV20-1 to TRBJ2-1; D gene unclear. The CDR3 extends over 11 amino acids. Germline CDR1 is DFQATT and CDR2 is SNEGSKA (reference sequence). Trimming removed 7 bases at V and 10 bases at J, with 14 bases between. Here the CDR3 DNA reads TGCAGTGTCCAAGACTTGTGGGAGCAGTTCTTC. Encoded protein: CSVQDLWEQFF.

This clonotype was seen ten or more times. The chain carries TRBV12-3 or TRBV12-4 and TRBJ2-1; D may be TRBD1 or TRBD2 (5 bases each). V gave up 8 bases and J gave up 0 bases, with 14 bases separating them. This CDR3 spans 15 amino acids. Written as DNA, the CDR3 is TGTGCCAGCTCGAGGGGCAGGGTCTCCTACAATGAGCAGTTCTTC. This gives the protein CASSRGRVSYNEQFF.

In its sample, this clonotype was seen many times. The gene calls are TRBV5-1 and TRBJ2-2, with TRBD2 matching 9 bases. The V gene end was trimmed by 2 bases and the J gene end by 2 bases; junction bases not matched to a gene: 4. Germline-derived CDR1 and CDR2 are SGHRS and YFSETQ. This CDR3 comprises 16 residues. The CDR3 coding sequence is TGCGCCAGCAGCTTTATGACTAGCGGTAACACCGGGGAGCTGTTTTTT. It translates to CASSFMTSGNTGELFF.

This clonotype showed up many times. The rearrangement uses TRBV2 and TRBJ2-1, with TRBD2 matching over 10 bases. The V gene's germline CDR1 is SNHLY and CDR2 FYNNEI. The length of the CDR3 is 15 residues. V was clipped by 4 bases and J by 4 bases; unmatched bases: 4. CDR3 sequence (DNA): TGTGCCAGCAGTGCATCTAGCGGGAGTTACAATGAGCAGTTCTTC. It is translated as CASSASSGSYNEQFF.

This clonotype was counted at least ten times. The chain couples TRBV5-1 to TRBJ2-2, with 12 bases matching TRBD2. Germline CDR1 is SGHRS and CDR2 is YFSETQ. The CDR3 length is 18 residues. Trimming took 3 bases from V and 5 from J; bases not matched to a gene: 11. In DNA form, the CDR3 reads TGCGCCAGCAGCTGGGGCCTAAGACTAGCGGGAGTAACCGGGGAGCTGTTTTTT. It translates to CASSWGLRLAGVTGELFF.

This clonotype was seen ten or more times. The chain carries TRBV28 and TRBJ2-5; 10 nucleotides line up with TRBD2. Losses at the gene ends were 5 bases for V and 0 bases for J; bases not matched to a gene: 3. The germline V gene has CDR1 MDHEN and CDR2 SYDVKM. The CDR3 is made up of 15 amino acids. CDR3 region: CASSEGLAHQETQYF. The CDR3 region has the DNA TGTGCCAGCAGTGAGGGACTAGCGCACCAAGAGACCCAGTACTTC.

This clonotype came up a few times. The chain is built from TRBV19 and TRBJ1-1; 8 positions match TRBD1. This CDR3 contains 17 residues. Per the germline V gene, CDR1 is LNHDA and CDR2 is SQIVND (reference sequence). Germline trimming cut 1 base from V and 1 base from J; bases unmatched to any gene: 8. DNA of the CDR3: TGTGCCAGTAGTATAGGAGGACAGGGTCACGGGAACACTGAAGCTTTCTTT. Translation: CASSIGGQGHGNTEAFF.

The V and J genes are TRBV10-3 and TRBJ2-5, with D perhaps given as TRBD1 or TRBD2 (5 bases each). CDR1 is ENHRY and CDR2 is SYGVKD in the germline V gene. V lost 6 bases to trimming and J lost 5 bases, with 10 bases between them. The length of the CDR3 is 12 residues. The DNA of the CDR3 is TGTGCCATCAGGGGGACCTCCGAGACCCAGTACTTC. Protein sequence: CAIRGTSETQYF.

Many counts were recorded for this clonotype. The V call is TRBV2, the J call TRBJ1-5, with TRBD1 as a possible D gene (5 bases). V lost 8 bases to trimming and J lost 4 bases, with 12 bases between them. The CDR3 contains 13 residues. CDR1 and CDR2 from the germline V gene are SNHLY and FYNNEI. The CDR3 nucleotides are TGTGCCAGCCAGGGCTTTAGGAATCAGCCCCAGCATTTT. Translation: CASQGFRNQPQHF.

This chain links TRBV7-9 with TRBJ2-1; possibly TRBD2 for D (5 bases). This CDR3 region has 13 residues. Germline lookup yields CDR1 SEHNR and CDR2 FQNEAQ (reference sequence). Deletions cut 8 bases from V and 4 bases from J, with 12 bases between. The CDR3 DNA reads TGTGCCAGCCAGGAGGAGGATTACAATGAGCAGTTCTTC. Its translation: CASQEEDYNEQFF.

This clonotype was detected ten times or more. This chain connects TRBV12-3 or TRBV12-4 to TRBJ2-3; no firm D call. Trimming left V 3 bases short and J 4 bases short, with 11 bases between. The CDR3 runs to 14 residues. CDR3 sequence: CASSFSPPPDTQYF. As DNA, the CDR3 is TGTGCCAGCAGTTTCTCTCCCCCTCCAGATACGCAGTATTTT.

This clonotype was recorded many times. The rearrangement uses TRBV9 and TRBJ2-3; TRBD2 aligns across 11 bases. Germline V CDR1 and CDR2: SGDLS, YYNGEE. V was pared by 4 bases and J by 5 bases, with 6 bases of the junction left unmatched. The CDR3 has 15 residues. CDR3 bases: TGTGCCAGCAGCCCTAGCGGGAGGTCTGAAGATACGCAGTATTTT. This codes for CASSPSGRSEDTQYF. Full variable domain (outside the CDR3, taken from reference TRBV9 and TRBJ2-3): DSGVTQTPKHLITATGQRVTLRCSPRSGDLSVYWYQQSLDQGLQFLIQYYNGEERAKGNILERFSAQQFPDLHSELNLSSLELGDSALYFCASSPSGRSEDTQYFGPGTRLTVL.

In this sample, this clonotype turned up a few times. The chain uses TRBV4-1 and TRBJ2-7, with 8 bases identical to TRBD2. The CDR3 extends over 15 amino acids. With 4 bases clipped from V and 0 bases from J, the junction kept 5 bases outside the gene matches. CDR1 and CDR2 from the germline V gene are MGHRA and YSYEKL. CDR3: CASSPQRGSSYEQYF. In DNA form, the CDR3 reads TGCGCCAGCAGCCCCCAGCGGGGGAGCTCCTACGAGCAGTACTTC.

This clonotype was seen at least ten times. The chain combines TRBV2 with TRBJ2-5; no definite D call. V lost 1 base, J lost 1 base, and 7 bases lay in between. Germline CDR1 reads SNHLY; CDR2 reads FYNNEI. There are 14 residues in the CDR3. In DNA form, the CDR3 reads TGTGCCAGCAGTGAAGATAGGGCCCAAGAGACCCAGTACTTC. Translated, it gives CASSEDRAQETQYF.

J is TRBJ1-1 and V is TRBV20-1, with TRBD1 matching over 7 bases. The ends lost 6 bases at V and 1 base at J; junction bases unmatched: 5. CDR1 DFQATT and CDR2 SNEGSKA come from the germline V gene (reference sequence). The CDR3 totals 13 residues. This chain's CDR3 is CSARTGQNTEAFF. In DNA, the CDR3 is TGCAGTGCCAGGACAGGTCAGAACACTGAAGCTTTCTTT.

This clonotype showed up many times. For the CDR3, the DNA is TGCAGTGCTAGGGGCTACAATACGGTGTACGAGCAGTACTTC. This codes for CSARGYNTVYEQYF. The chain couples TRBV20-1 to TRBJ2-7; D gene ambiguous. Germline V gene sequence: CDR1 DFQATT, CDR2 SNEGSKA (reference sequence). The V end was cut by 3 bases, the J end by 4 bases, with 16 bases between. The CDR3 runs 14 residues.

The sample holds a few counts of this clonotype. The V call is TRBV10-3, the J call TRBJ2-2, with TRBD1 matching over 7 bases. Per germline, CDR1 ENHRY and CDR2 SYGVKD. Trimming removed 4 bases from V and 3 bases from J; junction bases left unmatched: 5. CDR3 size: 15 residues. CDR3 residues: CAISVLGGDTGELFF. The CDR3 DNA reads TGTGCCATCAGTGTCTTAGGGGGCGACACCGGGGAGCTGTTTTTT.

J is TRBJ2-3 and V is TRBV2; TRBD2 matches 10 bases. The ends lost 6 bases at V and 4 bases at J; junction bases unmatched: 7. The germline V gene has CDR1 SNHLY and CDR2 FYNNEI. The CDR3 runs 15 residues. As DNA, the CDR3 is TGTGCCAGCAGACCCCTAGCGGGAGACCCAGATACGCAGTATTTT. It yields the protein CASRPLAGDPDTQYF.

The chain couples TRBV4-1 to TRBJ1-1; maybe TRBD1 (5 bases). Per the germline V gene, CDR1 is MGHRA and CDR2 is YSYEKL. The CDR3 contains 16 residues. Trimming removed 0 bases from V and 1 base from J, with 12 bases in between. CDR3 DNA: TGCGCCAGCAGCCAAGAACGTAACAGGCAGAACACTGAAGCTTTCTTT. As protein: CASSQERNRQNTEAFF.

The genes are TRBV28 and TRBJ1-5, with a weak D call TRBD1 (6 bases). This CDR3 region has 11 residues. Trimming shortened V by 10 bases and J by 6 bases, and 10 bases separated the two germline ends. Looked up from germline, CDR1 is MDHEN and CDR2 is SYDVKM. The CDR3 protein is CATGARQPQHF. The CDR3 nucleotides read TGTGCCACGGGGGCACGTCAGCCCCAGCATTTT.

This rearrangement joins TRBV5-6 to TRBJ2-2; D is unclear. The CDR3 runs to 14 residues. V was shortened by 1 base and J by 8 bases, with 12 bases between the two germline ends. Germline CDR1 is SGHDT and CDR2 is YYEEEE. CDR3 nucleotides: TGTGCCAGCAGCTTGTTTACTGGTTTGGGGGAGCTGTTTTTT. Residues: CASSLFTGLGELFF.

This clonotype was observed at least ten times. The chain employs TRBV5-1 and TRBJ2-3, with 12 nucleotides matching TRBD2. The V gene's germline CDR1 is SGHRS and CDR2 YFSETQ. V was clipped by 4 bases and J by 3 bases; unmatched bases: 3. This CDR3 spans 15 amino acids. CDR3 protein: CASSIGLAGTDTQYF. The CDR3 DNA follows: TGCGCCAGCAGCATTGGACTAGCGGGGACAGATACGCAGTATTTT.

This clonotype was seen ten or more times. The genes are TRBV2 and TRBJ1-5, with D possibly TRBD1 on 5 matching bases. V lost 6 bases and J 2 bases, leaving 11 bases between the germline ends. CDR3 length equals 14 residues. Germline V gene lookup returns CDR1 SNHLY and CDR2 FYNNEI. The CDR3 region has the DNA TGTGCCAGCAGCGCCGGGACGGGCAATCAGCCCCAGCATTTT. Protein product: CASSAGTGNQPQHF. Combining the CDR3 with reference TRBV2 and TRBJ1-5 gives the whole variable domain EPEVTQTPSHQVTQMGQEVILRCVPISNHLYFYWYRQILGQKVEFLVSFYNNEISEKSEIFDDQFSVERPDGSNFTLKIRSTKLEDSAMYFCASSAGTGNQPQHFGDGTRLSIL.

This clonotype showed up just a few times. This CDR3 is CSAAQGREGEQFF. CDR3 sequence (DNA): TGCAGCGCTGCTCAAGGCCGAGAGGGTGAGCAGTTCTTC. The chain carries TRBV29-1 and TRBJ2-1, with D maybe TRBD2 (5 bases). V lost 7 bases and J 9 bases, leaving 19 bases between the germline ends. CDR3 length: 13 amino acids. The germline V gene encodes CDR1 SQVTM and CDR2 ANQGSEA.

This chain connects TRBV24-1 to TRBJ1-2; TRBD1 matches 12 bases. The length of the CDR3 is 17 residues. The V gene's germline CDR1 is KGHDR and CDR2 SFDVKD. V lost 2 bases, J lost 6 bases, and 9 bases stayed unmatched. As DNA, the CDR3 is TGTGCCACCAGTGATTCACCGGGACAGGGGGCTCGGGATGGCTACACCTTC. This encodes CATSDSPGQGARDGYTF.

This clonotype was seen a handful of times. The chain employs TRBV25-1 and TRBJ2-4; 7 nucleotides align to TRBD2. This CDR3 comprises 15 residues. V gave up 3 bases and J gave up 8 bases; unmatched junction bases: 10. Germline CDR1 reads MGHDK; CDR2 reads SYGVNS. The CDR3 DNA reads TGTGCCAGCAGTGACCCAGCGGGAATGACTTACATTCAGTACTTC. Translated: CASSDPAGMTYIQYF. Full variable domain (rest looked up from reference TRBV25-1 and TRBJ2-4): EADIYQTPRYLVIGTGKKITLECSQTMGHDKMYWYQQDPGMELHLIHYSYGVNSTEKGDLSSESTVSRIRTEHFPLTLESARPSHTSQYLCASSDPAGMTYIQYFGAGTRLSVL.

This clonotype was counted between two and nine times. This chain uses TRBV28 with TRBJ2-5, with D perhaps matching TRBD1 (6 bases). Germline CDR1 reads MDHEN; CDR2 reads SYDVKM. The germline V and J ends were trimmed by 1 base and 4 bases, with 10 bases remaining between them. This CDR3 is built from 14 residues. The CDR3 sequence: CASSLSLTGETQYF. The CDR3 DNA is TGTGCCAGCAGTTTATCCCTGACAGGAGAGACCCAGTACTTC.

A few counts support this clonotype. This chain joins TRBV2 and TRBJ2-2, with 9 bases lining up with TRBD2. V was clipped by 5 bases and J by 4 bases; unmatched bases: 8. CDR1 is SNHLY, CDR2 FYNNEI, per germline. The length of the CDR3 is 16 residues. CDR3 DNA sequence: TGTGCCAGCAGTCGAATAGCGGGAGTTGTCACCGGGGAGCTGTTTTTT. Protein sequence: CASSRIAGVVTGELFF.

The chain employs TRBV6-1 and TRBJ2-5; TRBD1 might be the D (6 bases). The CDR3 spans 13 residues. Germline lookup yields CDR1 MNHNS and CDR2 SASEGT. V was pared by 7 bases and J by 5 bases, with 14 bases between. This chain's CDR3 is CASMKQGVETQYF. The CDR3 bases are TGTGCCAGCATGAAACAGGGTGTCGAGACCCAGTACTTC.